The 14 T cell receptor beta chains below come from one sample, sequenced in a study of human CD4 T cells and Enterobacteriaceae. The method was immunoSEQ multiplex PCR; TCRdb's version includes in-frame clones alone and lacks a portion of them. The table includes tens of thousands of clones, approximately 80% detected once. Sorting took every CD4+ cell except CD45RA+CCR7+CD95- naive cells, reaching over 98% purity. Source material: memory CD4+ T cells from blood. These receptors originate from a human donor in good health.

The chain recombines TRBV6-1 with TRBJ1-2; D is unresolved. The germline V gene encodes CDR1 MNHNS and CDR2 SASEGT. The V gene lost 2 bases and the J gene lost 8 bases, with 9 bases spanning the gap. This CDR3 comprises 12 residues. CDR3 region: CASSERWIGYTF. Here the CDR3 DNA reads TGTGCCAGCAGTGAACGTTGGATAGGCTACACCTTC.

The chain uses TRBV2 and TRBJ1-1; D uncertain. Germline V gene sequence: CDR1 SNHLY, CDR2 FYNNEI. The CDR3 is made up of 13 amino acids. Trimming took off 5 bases at V and 0 bases at J, with 7 bases between the two ends. CDR3 amino acids: CASSRDLNTEAFF. CDR3 coding DNA: TGTGCCAGCAGTCGTGACCTGAACACTGAAGCTTTCTTT.

The V gene is TRBV6-1, the J gene TRBJ2-1; 14 bases are a match to TRBD2. The CDR3 totals 15 residues. The V gene's germline CDR1 is MNHNS and CDR2 SASEGT. J was trimmed by 12 bases and V by 4 bases; bases with no gene match: 8. CDR3 residues: CASSAYGTSGSMQFF. DNA for the CDR3: TGTGCCAGCAGTGCCTACGGGACTAGCGGGAGTATGCAGTTCTTC.

The chain couples TRBV25-1 to TRBJ2-7, with 7 bases lining up with TRBD1. From germline, CDR1 is MGHDK and CDR2 SYGVNS. CDR3 size: 16 residues. V lost 3 bases to trimming and J lost 2 bases; unmatched junction nucleotides: 10. CDR3 DNA: TGTGCCAGCAGTGACAACAGGGGCGGCAAGCCCTACGAGCAGTACTTC. Its translation is CASSDNRGGKPYEQYF.

This chain joins TRBV28 and TRBJ2-1; unclear D gene. The length of the CDR3 is 18 residues. V shed 7 bases and J shed 0 bases, with 22 bases lying between them. The germline CDR1 and CDR2 sequences are MDHEN and SYDVKM. CDR3 loop: CASTPAPLQFSSYNEQFF. The CDR3, as DNA: TGTGCCAGCACCCCAGCCCCGCTACAGTTTAGCTCCTACAATGAGCAGTTCTTC.

Within the sample, this clone is medium-sized (0.01 to 0.1%). The chain carries TRBV29-1 and TRBJ2-3, with D possibly matching TRBD1 (5 bases). V was clipped by 4 bases and J by 2 bases, with 16 bases between them. CDR1 is SQVTM, CDR2 ANQGSEA, per germline. The CDR3 runs to 15 residues. CDR3 in amino acids: CSVGDALGHTDTQYF. In nucleotides, the CDR3 is TGCAGCGTTGGTGACGCCCTGGGGCACACAGATACGCAGTATTTT.

The chain uses TRBV5-1 and TRBJ2-2, with TRBD1 identical over 10 bases. The CDR3 loop spans 16 amino acids. V dropped 4 bases and J dropped 2; count of bases not matched to a gene: 5. Germline CDR1 reads SGHRS; CDR2 reads YFSETQ. CDR3 nucleotides: TGCGCCAGCAGCCACAAGACAGGGGGCAACACCGGGGAGCTGTTTTTT. This codes for CASSHKTGGNTGELFF.

The J gene is TRBJ2-1, the V gene TRBV10-2, with 8 positions matching TRBD2. V shed 3 bases and J 6 bases; nucleotides not matched to a gene: 10. Germline values: CDR1 WSHSY, CDR2 SAAADI. The CDR3 extends over 16 amino acids. The CDR3 protein is CASSDISGRLSNEQFF. CDR3 in DNA: TGCGCCAGCAGTGATATAAGCGGGAGACTAAGCAATGAGCAGTTCTTC.

The gene calls are TRBV21-1 and TRBJ1-1. TRBV21-1 is shown as a pseudogene. The length of the CDR3 is 18 residues. CDR3 nucleotide sequence: TGTGCCAGCAGCAAAACCGGCCTGGATAATCGGATGAACACTGAAGCTTTCTTT. It translates to CASSKTGLDNRMNTEAFF.

The V gene is TRBV7-6, the J gene TRBJ2-5, with D perhaps TRBD1 or TRBD2 (5 bases each). The CDR3 is made up of 16 amino acids. The germline V gene encodes CDR1 SGHVS and CDR2 FNYEAQ. V gave up 2 bases and J gave up 1 base, with 14 bases separating them. CDR3 bases: TGTGCCAGCAGCTTATGGGACGGAGGAAGCCAAGAGACCCAGTACTTC. It is translated as CASSLWDGGSQETQYF. Supplemented by reference TRBV7-6 and TRBJ2-5, the full variable domain reads GAGVSQSPRYKVTKRGQDVALRCDPISGHVSLYWYRQALGQGPEFLTYFNYEAQQDKSGLPNDRFSAERPEGSISTLTIQRTEQRDSAMYRCASSLWDGGSQETQYFGPGTRLLVL.

This sequence joins TRBV28 and TRBJ2-7; D is unresolved. Germline assignment: CDR1 MDHEN and CDR2 SYDVKM. The V gene lost 6 bases and the J gene lost 6 bases, with 18 bases spanning the gap. The CDR3 consists of 14 residues. CDR3 in amino acids: CASRVIGVKVEQYF. CDR3 nucleotide sequence: TGTGCCAGCAGGGTCATTGGGGTAAAGGTCGAGCAGTACTTC.

V and J are TRBV5-4 and TRBJ2-5; 9 bases are a match to TRBD2. This CDR3 spans 18 amino acids. Germline CDR1 and CDR2: SGHNT and YYREEE (reference sequence). After removal of 1 base from V and 5 bases from J, the junction contained 15 bases not matched to a gene. The CDR3 region is CASSLMRSAGGHSETQYF. The DNA for the CDR3 is TGTGCCAGCAGCTTGATGAGGAGCGCGGGAGGGCATTCGGAGACCCAGTACTTC.

This rearrangement joins TRBV5-6 to TRBJ2-7; TRBD2 matches at 7 bases. This CDR3 has 17 residues. Unmatched junction bases numbered 13, after V lost 3 bases and J lost 1 base. Germline V gives CDR1 SGHDT, CDR2 YYEEEE. The CDR3 protein is CASSSTLREVRSYEQYF. The CDR3 nucleotides are TGTGCCAGCAGCTCCACTTTACGGGAGGTTCGGTCCTACGAGCAGTACTTC.

This clone counts as medium-sized (0.01 to 0.1%). The V and J genes are TRBV27 and TRBJ1-2; the match to TRBD1 covers 7 bases. Germline CDR1 reads MNHEY; CDR2 reads SMNVEV (reference sequence). The CDR3 is 14 residues long. Trimming cost V 6 bases and J 4 bases; bases outside gene matches: 8. The CDR3: CASRSQTGPYGYTF. Here the CDR3 DNA reads TGTGCCAGCAGGTCTCAGACAGGGCCCTATGGCTACACCTTC.